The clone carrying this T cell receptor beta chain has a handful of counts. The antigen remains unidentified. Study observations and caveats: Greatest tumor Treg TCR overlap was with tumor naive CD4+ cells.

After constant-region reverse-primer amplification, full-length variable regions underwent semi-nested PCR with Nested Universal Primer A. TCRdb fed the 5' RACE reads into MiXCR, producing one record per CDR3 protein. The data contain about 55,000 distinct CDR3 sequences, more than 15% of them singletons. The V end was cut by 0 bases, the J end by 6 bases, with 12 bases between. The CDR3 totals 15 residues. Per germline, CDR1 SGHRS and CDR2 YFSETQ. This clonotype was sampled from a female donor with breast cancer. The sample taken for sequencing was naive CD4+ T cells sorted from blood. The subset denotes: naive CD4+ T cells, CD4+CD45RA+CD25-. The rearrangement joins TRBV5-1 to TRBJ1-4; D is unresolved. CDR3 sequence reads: CASSLGLARDEKLFF. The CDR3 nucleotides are TGCGCCAGCAGCTTGGGCCTGGCCCGGGATGAAAAACTGTTTTTT.